This T cell receptor beta chain was recovered during a study of tumor-infiltrating lymphocytes in primary liver carcinoma (dated by TCRdb to 2016 to 2017). Describing the broader study: Between late 2015 and March 2016, a few patients in China with histopathologically diagnosed primary liver carcinoma had surgical resection. Hepatocellular carcinoma (four) or combined HCC and intrahepatic cholangiocarcinoma (one) was present in the five patients, who were three men and two women aged 30 to 69 years. The tumors of the five patients were staged as T1-T3 N0M0, with maximum diameters ranging from roughly 4 to 11 cm. Each sample produced about 3.5 to 7.13 million productive TCRbeta reads, and read depth showed no significant difference between tissue types. The study combined TCRbeta repertoire sequencing, expression microarrays and whole-exome sequencing across five regions of each liver tumor, with adjacent normal tissue and blood. A total of roughly 35 specimens from 5 patients went through TCRbeta repertoire sequencing, namely 25 tumor regions, 5 adjacent noncancerous liver tissues and 5 peripheral blood samples. High reproducibility was observed for the technical replicate repertoires, with mean shared-clone rates approximately 0.9 and correlation coefficients above 0.98.

With respect to this clonotype: Its target antigen remains unknown. The sample holds no much larger clone one base away, and base qualities are not on file.

Blood RNA was extracted from unsorted whole blood using TRIzol reagent, and germline DNA was obtained with the DNeasy Blood & Tissue kit. At the time of sampling, the patients had chronic HBV infection and had not received any treatment. Before surgery, four milliliters of peripheral blood were collected into K2EDTA tubes. Via the germline V gene, CDR1 is WSHSY and CDR2 SAAADI. Trimming removed 9 bases from V and 6 bases from J; the gene matches leave 5 bases unexplained. The CDR3 runs 14 residues from the cysteine to the phenylalanine. Only the CDR3 portion is preserved as DNA: 42 bases, with reading frame beginning at the first base. Paper-wide results and their limitations: Consistent with antigen-driven expansion, pairs of tumor regions showed higher repertoire overlap (mean around 36%) than either tumor-adjacent pairs (approximately 17%) or tumor-blood pairs (around 14%). Compared with blood, tumors had a significantly larger share of the repertoire taken up by the top 250 clones (p = 0.039). Because sequencing covered only the TCR beta chain and unpaired alpha chains were not captured, true repertoire diversity is likely underestimated. The study included only four or five patients, and the authors note findings should be validated in a larger study. Since the samples were bulk and unsorted, there was no way to compare CD4+ and CD8+ T cell repertoires.

Using a constant-region primer and ProtoScript II reverse transcriptase, TCRbeta-specific cDNA was reverse-transcribed from 450 to 650 ng total RNA. The TCRbeta libraries were prepared through three rounds of nested multiplex PCR following a slightly modified ARM-PCR procedure. Each of the first two PCR rounds ran for approximately 10 cycles and used multiplex TRBV1-TRBV30 forward primers together with a Cbeta reverse primer. Sample barcodes and Illumina adapters were added in a final 25-cycle PCR with Deep VentR polymerase. Before sequencing, amplicons of 200-500 bp were gel-purified using a QIAquick gel extraction kit. An Illumina HiSeq 2500 was used to sequence the TCRbeta amplicons with 250-bp paired-end reads. Turning to the authors' computational methods: Reads were quality-trimmed with Trimmomatic v0.33, and paired reads were merged with FLASH v1.2.11 to recover full CDR3 sequences. V, D and J germline segments were assigned to the rearranged TCRbeta sequences using MiGEC v1.2.1b. Clonotype statistics and Shannon-Wiener diversity indices were computed with VDJtools v1.0.0. Except for diversity analysis, only the 250 most abundant clonotypes of each sample were used in subsequent analyses to reduce sampling bias. TCRdb passed the public sequencing reads through fastp at Q25 and MiXCR, retaining productive beta sequences. Under each unique CDR3 protein, matching rows form one entry showing the most common genes and DNA. The V and J calls follow TCRdb's processing rather than the paper's. The sample contains around 330,000 distinct CDR3 sequences, around three fifths of them found a single time. About 17% of the sample goes to the ten largest clones.

The TCR sequence derives from a woman aged 25 to 39 with primary liver carcinoma and hepatitis B virus infection. The specimen sequenced was peripheral blood. The rearranged segments are TRBV10-2 and TRBJ2-2; 12 bases in the junction line up with TRBD2. The DNA sequence reads TGCGCCAGGAGGGCTAGCGGGAGGGCCGGGGAGCTGTTTTTT. Its product reads: CARRASGRAGELFF.